This entry concerns a single T cell receptor beta chain. The method was immunoSEQ multiplex PCR; TCRdb's version includes in-frame clones alone and lacks a portion of them. The data contain some 130,000 clones, approximately 81% of them seen just once; the ten biggest clones take up less than 7%. The sample is drawn from a study of blood T cell repertoires in COVID-19. Trimming took off 0 bases at V and 7 bases at J, with 14 bases between the two ends. Germline values: CDR1 SGHKS, CDR2 YYEKEE (reference sequence). The CDR3 loop spans 15 amino acids. The TCR was taken from a man aged 35-49 years with acute COVID-19. What was sequenced was PBMCs or T cells enriched from blood (not recorded which). This chain connects TRBV5-5 to TRBJ1-5; possible D gene TRBD1, 6 bases. This CDR3 is CASSLVPGVGQPQHF. DNA for the CDR3: TGTGCCAGCAGCTTGGTGCCAGGGGTGGGACAGCCCCAGCATTTT.